Listed here are 26 T cell receptor beta chains from one sample, sequenced in a study of blood T cells in healthy people across ages. For the second PCR, which ran for about 6 to 11 cycles, a sample-barcoded 5' primer and a J-beta primer mix were used. TCRdb re-analysed the 5' RACE reads in MiXCR, keeping a single row per CDR3 protein. The sample yields 850,000 to 1,300,000 distinct CDR3 sequences, 45% seen once. The sample was blood. Every receptor here comes from a woman aged 55-75 years in good health.

This chain joins TRBV20-1 and TRBJ1-6; no firm D call. Germline V gene data show CDR1 as DFQATT and CDR2 as SNEGSKA (reference sequence). V lost 4 bases, J lost 9 bases, and 13 bases lay in between. The CDR3 runs 13 residues. The CDR3 DNA sequence: TGCAGTGCTACCGAGGACCCGGGTTCACCCCTCCACTTT. This encodes CSATEDPGSPLHF.

V usage is TRBV4-2 and J usage is TRBJ2-7; no clear D gene. There are 12 residues in the CDR3. Germline-derived CDR1 and CDR2 are LGHNA and YNFKEQ. V was clipped by 0 bases and J by 6 bases, with 6 bases between them. In nucleotides, the CDR3 is TGTGCCAGCAGCCAAGATCGGGTCGAGCAGTACTTC. Translated, it gives CASSQDRVEQYF.

In its sample, this clonotype was seen a few times. The chain has TRBV6-2 or TRBV6-3 and TRBJ2-1; D might be TRBD2 (6 bases). This CDR3 is built from 16 residues. Germline V gene lookup returns CDR1 MNHEY and CDR2 SVGEGT. Trimming took 8 bases from V and 4 from J, leaving 21 bases between them. The CDR3 here is CASRLFSSGLYNEQFF. In DNA, the CDR3 is TGTGCCAGCCGGTTGTTCTCGAGCGGGCTTTACAATGAGCAGTTCTTC.

This clonotype was seen at least ten times. The chain couples TRBV29-1 to TRBJ2-3; 10 nucleotides match TRBD2. V lost 2 bases and J lost 6; bases outside the gene matches: 8. This CDR3 is 15 amino acids long. Germline V CDR1 and CDR2: SQVTM, ANQGSEA. CDR3 sequence (DNA): TGCAGCGTTGAATGGGCTAGCGGGAGTTCCGATACGCAGTATTTT. Residues: CSVEWASGSSDTQYF.

The chain uses TRBV11-2 and TRBJ2-3, with 13 bases identical to TRBD2. Germline V gene sequence: CDR1 SGHAT, CDR2 FQNNGV. The CDR3 totals 15 residues. The V segment lost 7 bases and the J segment 7 bases; nucleotides outside the gene matches: 8. The CDR3, as DNA: TGTGCCAGCACCGGGACTAGCGGGGACTACCATACGCAGTATTTT. Its protein is CASTGTSGDYHTQYF.

This clonotype was seen more than once but under ten times. The gene calls are TRBV2 and TRBJ2-3, with D uncertain. V was clipped by 3 bases and J by 5 bases, with 6 bases between them. The CDR3 has 12 amino acids. Per the germline V gene, CDR1 is SNHLY and CDR2 is FYNNEI. In DNA, the CDR3 is TGTGCCAGCAGTGACGCCAGAGATACGCAGTATTTT. This sequence encodes CASSDARDTQYF. Combining the CDR3 with reference TRBV2 and TRBJ2-3 gives the whole variable domain EPEVTQTPSHQVTQMGQEVILRCVPISNHLYFYWYRQILGQKVEFLVSFYNNEISEKSEIFDDQFSVERPDGSNFTLKIRSTKLEDSAMYFCASSDARDTQYFGPGTRLTVL.

The sample holds a few counts of this clonotype. This chain joins TRBV29-1 and TRBJ2-1, with 14 nucleotides matching TRBD2. Germline V CDR1 and CDR2: SQVTM, ANQGSEA. V shed 4 bases and J 2 bases; nucleotides not matched to a gene: 4. This CDR3 has 16 amino acids. The DNA for the CDR3 is TGCAGCGTTGCCCAGACTAGCGGGAGGGCCTACAATGAGCAGTTCTTC. This sequence encodes CSVAQTSGRAYNEQFF.

Only a few counts were recorded for this clonotype. The chain combines TRBV2 with TRBJ2-4; D possibly matches TRBD1 or TRBD2 (6 bases each). V was trimmed by 4 bases and J by 10 bases, leaving 14 bases between them. The CDR3 covers 13 residues. Germline CDR1 SNHLY, CDR2 FYNNEI. For the CDR3, the DNA is TGTGCCAGCAGTGGAGACGGGGGCGAGATTCAGTACTTC. Translating gives CASSGDGGEIQYF.

The chain carries TRBV5-1 and TRBJ2-7; D uncertain. V dropped 2 bases and J dropped 2 bases, with 11 bases sitting between them. CDR3 length: 14 amino acids. Germline V gene lookup returns CDR1 SGHRS and CDR2 YFSETQ. CDR3 nucleotides: TGCGCCAGCAGCTTCCAGGCGGCAACCTACGAGCAGTACTTC. Amino acid sequence: CASSFQAATYEQYF. The full variable domain, in which reference TRBV5-1 and TRBJ2-7 provide the parts outside the CDR3, is KAGVTQTPRYLIKTRGQQVTLSCSPISGHRSVSWYQQTPGQGLQFLFEYFSETQRNKGNFPGRFSGRQFSNSRSEMNVSTLELGDSALYLCASSFQAATYEQYFGPGTRLTVT.

The V call is TRBV7-6, the J call TRBJ2-5, with D unresolved. The CDR3 is made up of 9 amino acids. Trimming cost V 5 bases and J 9 bases, with 4 bases left between them. Germline values: CDR1 SGHVS, CDR2 FNYEAQ. The CDR3 protein is CASSGSQYF. The CDR3 nucleotides are TGTGCCAGCAGCGGTTCCCAGTACTTC. Full variable domain (outside the CDR3, taken from reference TRBV7-6 and TRBJ2-5): GAGVSQSPRYKVTKRGQDVALRCDPISGHVSLYWYRQALGQGPEFLTYFNYEAQQDKSGLPNDRFSAERPEGSISTLTIQRTEQRDSAMYRCASSGSQYFGPGTRLLVL.

V gene TRBV3-1 combines with J gene TRBJ2-1; 9 bases fit TRBD2. Judging by the DNA end, TRBJ2-7 fits better; the J call may be wrong. There are 15 residues in the CDR3. Germline V lookup: CDR1 LGHDT, CDR2 YNNKEL (reference sequence). CDR3 in amino acids: CASSPTAGGSYEQYF. CDR3 coding DNA: TGTGCCAGCAGCCCCACGGCGGGAGGGAGTTACGAGCAGTACTTC.

This clonotype occurred a few times. This chain joins TRBV12-3 or TRBV12-4 and TRBJ2-3; D is possibly TRBD1 or TRBD2 (5 bases each). Trimming took off 6 bases at V and 2 bases at J, with 18 bases between the two ends. The CDR3 is made up of 16 amino acids. For the CDR3, the DNA is TGTGCCAGCAGCAGAACGGGACGGGACCCCACAGATACGCAGTATTTT. Encoded protein: CASSRTGRDPTDTQYF.

The V call is TRBV29-1, the J call TRBJ2-3, with 12 bases fitting TRBD2. Germline CDR1 is SQVTM and CDR2 is ANQGSEA. The J segment lost 6 bases and the V segment lost 7 bases, leaving 8 bases of the junction unmatched. The CDR3 has 14 amino acids. The CDR3 coding sequence is TGCAGCGGAGCGGCTAGCGGGAGGGTTGATACGCAGTATTTT. Encoded protein: CSGAASGRVDTQYF.

The CDR3 nucleotides are TGCGCCAGCAGCCAAGGGGTAGCGGGAGGAGGTAGGGAGACCCGGTACTTC. Its protein product is CASSQGVAGGGRETRYF. The rearrangement links TRBV4-1 to TRBJ2-4, with 10 positions matching TRBD2. The CDR3 sequence is 17 residues long. V trimming: 1 base; J trimming: 15 bases; junction bases outside the gene matches: 18. Germline values: CDR1 MGHRA, CDR2 YSYEKL.

The V gene is TRBV29-1, the J gene TRBJ1-1, with no clear D. The CDR3 has 12 residues. The V gene lost 5 bases and the J gene lost 1 base, with 8 bases spanning the gap. In germline, CDR1 is SQVTM, CDR2 ANQGSEA. CDR3 amino acids: CSVRPANTEAFF. CDR3 nucleotide sequence: TGCAGCGTTCGCCCAGCGAACACTGAAGCTTTCTTT.

This clonotype has only a few counts. This chain joins TRBV6-1 and TRBJ2-7; weak D call: TRBD1 (6 bases). Germline V CDR1 and CDR2: MNHNS, SASEGT. The CDR3 length is 13 residues. CDR3 in DNA: TGTGCGACAGTTTGGGGGCCAAACTACGAGCAGTACTTC. This codes for CATVWGPNYEQYF.

The V and J genes are TRBV20-1 and TRBJ2-1; 8 bases are a match to TRBD2. CDR1 and CDR2 from the germline V gene are DFQATT and SNEGSKA (reference sequence). J was trimmed by 6 bases and V by 6 bases; bases with no gene match: 13. The CDR3 spans 15 residues. CDR3: CSASGRGFMGNEQFF. DNA for the CDR3: TGCAGTGCCAGCGGGAGAGGGTTCATGGGCAATGAGCAGTTCTTC.

Of note for this clonotype: One end of the junction is discordant with germline, which a read error may explain. This chain links TRBV4-2 with TRBJ2-1, with D perhaps TRBD2 (5 bases). Germline CDR1 LGHNA, CDR2 YNFKEQ. This CDR3 is 14 amino acids long. This CDR3 reads CVSSPAAPPNEQFF. The CDR3 nucleotides read TGTGTCAGCAGCCCAGCGGCGCCACCAAATGAGCAGTTCTTC.

V is TRBV27 and J is TRBJ2-1; TRBD2 agrees at 7 bases. The J call may be in error: the DNA end matches TRBJ2-7 better. Germline CDR1 is MNHEY and CDR2 is SMNVEV (reference sequence). The CDR3 is made up of 14 amino acids. CDR3: CASSTGRSGYEQYF. CDR3 bases: TGTGCCAGCAGTACCGGGAGGTCCGGCTACGAGCAGTACTTC.

The gene calls are TRBV11-2 and TRBJ2-7; D is unresolved. Germline V gene sequence: CDR1 SGHAT, CDR2 FQNNGV. Trimming stripped 1 base from V and 3 bases from J, with 10 bases between. CDR3 length equals 14 residues. The CDR3 nucleotides are TGTGCCAGCAGCTTAGTCGGTAGTTTCTACGAGCAGTACTTC. Protein: CASSLVGSFYEQYF.

This clonotype has only one observation. With a much larger clone just one base away, this may be a read error. The chain employs TRBV7-9 and TRBJ2-5; TRBD1 matches at 12 bases. Germline-derived CDR1 and CDR2 are SEHNR and FQNEAQ (reference sequence). The CDR3 has 15 amino acids. Germline trimming cut 4 bases from V and 5 bases from J; bases unmatched to any gene: 5. The CDR3 coding sequence is TGTGCCAGCAGCTCGGGACAGGGGGCATGGGAGACCCAGTACTTC. This codes for CASSSGQGAWETQYF.

This chain uses TRBV27 with TRBJ2-7; D is possibly TRBD2 (7 bases). Germline assignment: CDR1 MNHEY and CDR2 SMNVEV (reference sequence). The CDR3 spans 16 residues. The ends were cut back, 5 bases at V and 3 bases at J, with 20 bases in the middle. The CDR3 loop reads CASSPTLPGGNYEQYF. As DNA, the CDR3 is TGTGCCAGCAGTCCCACTCTACCGGGGGGCAACTACGAGCAGTACTTC.

A word on this clonotype: Compared with germline, one end of the junction differs, possibly owing to a read error. The chain links TRBV4-1 to TRBJ2-1, with 7 bases lining up with TRBD1. The CDR3 is 17 residues long. CDR1 MGHRA and CDR2 YSYEKL come from the germline V gene. The CDR3 bases are TGCGCCAGCAACCAAGAGGGGGCCACGGGGCCCTACAATGAGCAGTTCTTC. Its translation is CASNQEGATGPYNEQFF.

This clonotype occurred a few times. The rearrangement uses TRBV7-2 and TRBJ2-3; the D gene could be TRBD1 or TRBD2 (5 bases each). The CDR3 spans 15 residues. Trimming shortened V by 6 bases and J by 1 base, and 14 bases separated the two germline ends. CDR1 is SGHTA and CDR2 is FQGNSA in the germline V gene. The CDR3 loop reads CASRQTGPRTDTQYF. Here the CDR3 DNA reads TGTGCCAGCAGACAAACGGGACCCCGCACAGATACGCAGTATTTT.

This clonotype was seen a handful of times. The chain couples TRBV7-9 to TRBJ2-7, with 7 bases fitting TRBD1. With 4 bases clipped from V and 2 bases from J, the junction kept 8 bases outside the gene matches. The germline V gene encodes CDR1 SEHNR and CDR2 FQNEAQ (reference sequence). CDR3 length: 15 amino acids. CDR3 in DNA: TGTGCCAGCAGCTCTCGACAGGGATCTGCCTACGAGCAGTACTTC. It encodes CASSSRQGSAYEQYF.

The chain is built from TRBV2 and TRBJ1-1, with D possibly being TRBD1 (5 bases). Trimming pared 2 bases from V and 4 bases from J, leaving 14 bases between. CDR1 is SNHLY, CDR2 FYNNEI, per germline. The CDR3 sequence is 15 residues long. The CDR3 region has the DNA TGTGCCAGCAGTGAAATGGGACGGGGTCTCACTGAAGCTTTCTTT. It encodes CASSEMGRGLTEAFF.